This record looks at one T cell receptor (beta chain) sequence and its context. The sample comes from a study of regulatory T cells in long-lasting Graves disease. Per germline, CDR1 SEHNR and CDR2 FQNEAQ (reference sequence). There are 15 residues in the CDR3. V was clipped by 5 bases and J by 3 bases; unmatched bases: 7. The time point was: newly diagnosed GD, antithyroid drugs for less than 3 months. PBMCs provided the RNA from which the TCR library was made. Those enrolled as patients came out of an endocrinology department in Xi'an, China. According to the study, TCR beta libraries were built with iRepertoire HTBI primers and CDR3-region Arm-PCR. MiXCR, applied by TCRdb to the multiplex PCR reads, yields one record per CDR3 protein. The data show 580,000 or so distinct CDR3 sequences, 15% to 20% seen once. These data are also associated with another study on T cells in Graves' hyperthyroidism and ophthalmopathy.

Here the sequenced sample was peripheral blood mononuclear cells (PBMCs), taken at new diagnosis, from a patient treated with antithyroid drugs. This sequence joins TRBV7-9 and TRBJ2-3; 8 bases line up with TRBD1. The TCR originated in a man in his late teens or twenties with Graves disease. CDR3 protein: CASSLVGTGTDTQYF. The CDR3 DNA reads as TGTGCCAGCAGCCTCGTCGGGACAGGAACAGATACGCAGTATTTT.